This entry lists 10 T cell receptor beta chains sequenced from one sample in a study of HIV-infected children after antiretroviral therapy interruption. Sample treatment: PENTA 11 planned treatment interruption arm or continuous ART arm. A 3' RACE protocol on RNA, with unique molecular identifiers, produced the TCR library. TCRdb processed the 3' RACE reads anew with MiXCR; each CDR3 protein has one entry. This sample carries more than 75,000 distinct CDR3 sequences, around 6.9% of them seen once, and the ten largest clones take roughly 1.1%. The sample in question was CD45RA+ CD4+ T cells from PBMCs, pooled from several time points, obtained from a donor given antiretroviral therapy, either interrupted or continuous. Subset reported: naive CD4+ CD45RA+ CD45RO- T cells. These receptor sequences come from a pool of human donors with HIV.

This clonotype was counted once. A read error may be the cause here, since a much bigger clone is one base away. The chain links TRBV12-3 or TRBV12-4 to TRBJ2-3; no firm D call. This CDR3 is 12 amino acids long. The V gene lost 3 bases and the J gene lost 2 bases, with 3 bases spanning the gap. The chain's CDR3 is CASSFYTDTQYF. For the CDR3, the DNA is TGTGCCAGCAGTTTCTACACAGATACGCAGTATTTT.

This clonotype was counted many times. The DNA of the CDR3 is TGTGCCAGCAGTTACTCGAGCCAGAATCATGAAAAACTGTTTTTT. Its translation is CASSYSSQNHEKLFF. The chain employs TRBV6-7 and TRBJ1-4, with D unresolved. TRBV6-7 is an ORF, and what it does is uncertain. With 0 bases removed from V and 6 bases from J, the gap between germline ends came to 11 bases. This CDR3 contains 15 residues.

In its sample, this clonotype was seen a few times. The rearrangement joins TRBV6-5 to TRBJ2-3; 8 nucleotides align to TRBD2. This CDR3 is built from 13 residues. J lost 4 bases, V lost 6 bases, and 3 bases had no gene match. In germline, CDR1 is MNHEY, CDR2 SVGAGI. The CDR3, as DNA: TGTGCCAGCAGGGCGGGGGGAGCAGATACGCAGTATTTT. It encodes CASRAGGADTQYF.

This clonotype was seen ten or more times. CDR3 sequence: CASSEVLNEQFF. Here the CDR3 DNA reads TGTGCCAGCAGTGAAGTCCTCAATGAGCAGTTCTTC. The chain carries TRBV6-1 and TRBJ2-1; D remains ambiguous. In germline, CDR1 is MNHNS, CDR2 SASEGT. V lost 1 base to trimming and J lost 6 bases, with 4 bases between them. The CDR3 is 12 amino acids.

This clonotype was seen ten or more times. The V and J genes are TRBV7-2 and TRBJ2-5, with TRBD2 matching over 10 bases. Germline-derived CDR1 and CDR2 are SGHTA and FQGNSA. V was pared by 5 bases and J by 7 bases, with 10 bases of the junction left unmatched. The CDR3 totals 15 residues. The CDR3 nucleotides are TGTGCCAGCAGCCAACGTACTAGCGGGGTTGTGACCCAGTACTTC. This translates into CASSQRTSGVVTQYF.

There are many counts of this clonotype. The chain carries TRBV18 and TRBJ1-1, with D possibly TRBD1 on 5 matching bases. CDR1 and CDR2 (germline): KGHSH, LQKENI. The V end lost 6 bases, the J end lost 3 bases, and 14 bases lay between the germline ends. CDR3 length equals 14 residues. The CDR3 sequence: CASSTVGGDTEAFF. CDR3 sequence (DNA): TGTGCCAGCTCTACAGTTGGGGGGGACACTGAAGCTTTCTTT. Using reference TRBV18 and TRBJ1-1 for the parts outside the CDR3, the full variable domain is NAGVMQNPRHLVRRRGQEARLRCSPMKGHSHVYWYRQLPEEGLKFMVYLQKENIIDESGMPKERFSAEFPKEGPSILRIQQVVRGDSAAYFCASSTVGGDTEAFFGQGTRLTVV.

This clonotype came up a few times. The J gene is TRBJ2-5, the V gene TRBV9; D not resolved. Between the trimmed V and J ends, which lost 3 bases and 8 bases, there was a span of 11 bases. Looked up from germline, CDR1 is SGDLS and CDR2 is YYNGEE. The CDR3 spans 12 residues. CDR3: CASSGSPSTQYF. The CDR3, as DNA: TGTGCCAGCAGCGGCAGCCCCAGCACCCAGTACTTC.

This clonotype has a count of ten or more. This rearrangement joins TRBV12-3 or TRBV12-4 to TRBJ2-7; possible D gene TRBD1, 6 bases. Trimming took off 5 bases at V and 6 bases at J, with 17 bases between the two ends. The CDR3 runs 14 residues. The CDR3 coding sequence is TGTGCCAGCAGTCAAAGGGGGTTAATAAGCGAGCAGTACTTC. Protein product: CASSQRGLISEQYF.

This clonotype was seen at least ten times. The J gene is TRBJ1-2, the V gene TRBV19, with no clear D. The germline V and J ends were trimmed by 5 bases and 6 bases, with 13 bases remaining between them. This CDR3 is 13 amino acids long. Germline V gene data show CDR1 as LNHDA and CDR2 as SQIVND (reference sequence). The DNA for the CDR3 is TGTGCCAGTAGTTCTGGTTTCCCCCATGGCTACACCTTC. Its protein product is CASSSGFPHGYTF.

V usage is TRBV5-5 and J usage is TRBJ1-2, with D tentatively TRBD1 (6 bases). CDR3 length: 14 amino acids. Per the germline V gene, CDR1 is SGHKS and CDR2 is YYEKEE (reference sequence). Trimming left V 4 bases short and J 4 bases short, with 14 bases between. The CDR3 reads CASSQQGIGYGYTF. The CDR3 coding sequence is TGTGCCAGCAGCCAGCAGGGGATAGGCTATGGCTACACCTTC. The full variable domain, in which reference TRBV5-5 and TRBJ1-2 provide the parts outside the CDR3, is DAGVTQSPTHLIKTRGQQVTLRCSPISGHKSVSWYQQVLGQGPQFIFQYYEKEERGRGNFPDRFSARQFPNYSSELNVNALLLGDSALYLCASSQQGIGYGYTFGSGTRLTVV.